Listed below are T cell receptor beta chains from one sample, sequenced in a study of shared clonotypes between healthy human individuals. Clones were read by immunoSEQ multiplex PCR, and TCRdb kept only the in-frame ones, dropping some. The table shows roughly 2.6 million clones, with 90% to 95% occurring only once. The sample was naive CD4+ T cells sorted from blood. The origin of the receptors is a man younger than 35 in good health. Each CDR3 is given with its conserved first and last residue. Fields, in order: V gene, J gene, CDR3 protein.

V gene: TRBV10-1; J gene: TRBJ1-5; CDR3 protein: CASSEFPDRHNQPQHF
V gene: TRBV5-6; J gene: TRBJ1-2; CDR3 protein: CASSPRDRGNGYTF
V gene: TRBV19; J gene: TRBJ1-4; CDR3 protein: CASSLLGEKLFF
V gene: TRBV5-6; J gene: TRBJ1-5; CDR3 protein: CASSLRGASNQPQHF
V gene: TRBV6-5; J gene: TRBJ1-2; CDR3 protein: CARDRCYGYTF
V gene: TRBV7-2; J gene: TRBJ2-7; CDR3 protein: CASSPTSGRYEQYF
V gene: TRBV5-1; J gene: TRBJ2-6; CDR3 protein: CASSPPELSGANVLTF
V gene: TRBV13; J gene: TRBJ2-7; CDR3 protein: CASSLVSGGTGYSHEQYF
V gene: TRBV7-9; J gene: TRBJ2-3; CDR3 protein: CASSLSNPGTDTQYF
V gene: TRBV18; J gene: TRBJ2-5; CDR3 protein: CASSLGRTGGQETQYF
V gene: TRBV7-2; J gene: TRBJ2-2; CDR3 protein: CASSLRTRDTGELFF
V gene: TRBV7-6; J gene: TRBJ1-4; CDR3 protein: CASSLVPGQGATNEKLFF
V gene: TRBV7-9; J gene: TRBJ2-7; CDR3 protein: CASSLEGQRDGTYEQYF
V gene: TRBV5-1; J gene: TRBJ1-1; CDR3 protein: CASSLPGATEAFF
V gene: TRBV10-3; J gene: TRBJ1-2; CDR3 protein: CASEGVSFGYTF
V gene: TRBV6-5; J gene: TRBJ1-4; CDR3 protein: CASRESGSEKLFF
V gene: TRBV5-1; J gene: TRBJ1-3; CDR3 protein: CASSAGQAYSGNTIYF
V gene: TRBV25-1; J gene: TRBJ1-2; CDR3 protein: CASSEGQGKYGYTF
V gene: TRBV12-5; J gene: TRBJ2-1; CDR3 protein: CASGPTSEAAEQFF
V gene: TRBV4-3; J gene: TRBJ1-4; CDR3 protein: CASSNRQGGNEKLFF
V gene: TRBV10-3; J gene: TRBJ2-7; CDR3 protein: CAISEMPSHEQYF
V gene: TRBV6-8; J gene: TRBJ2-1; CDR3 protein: CASSLPLCSYNEQFF
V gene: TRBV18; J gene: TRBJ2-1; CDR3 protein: CASSPGQGTYNEQFF
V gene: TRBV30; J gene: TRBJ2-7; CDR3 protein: CAWSPAYEQYF
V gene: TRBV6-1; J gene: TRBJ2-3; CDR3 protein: CASRRQDPSTDTQYF
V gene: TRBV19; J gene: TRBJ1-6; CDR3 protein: CASSRQARNSPLHF
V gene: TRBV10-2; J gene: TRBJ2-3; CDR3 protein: CASTDTQYF
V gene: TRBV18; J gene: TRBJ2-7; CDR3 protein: CASSPPGLSSYEQYF
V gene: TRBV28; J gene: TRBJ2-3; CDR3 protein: CASSFPLTSGVPHTQYF
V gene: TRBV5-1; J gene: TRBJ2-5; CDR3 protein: CASSPGGRKEETQYF
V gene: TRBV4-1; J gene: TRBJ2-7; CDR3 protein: CASSQEPRLGGRYEQYF
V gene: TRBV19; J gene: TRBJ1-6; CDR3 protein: CASTTGFGSPLHF
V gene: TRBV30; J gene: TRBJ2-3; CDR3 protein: CAWYRGDGTDTQYF
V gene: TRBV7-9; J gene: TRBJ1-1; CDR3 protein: CASSLASGSEAFF
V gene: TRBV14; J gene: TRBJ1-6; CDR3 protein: CASSQVTGGGSPLHF
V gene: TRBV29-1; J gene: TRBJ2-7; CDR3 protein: CSAGPGGVQYF
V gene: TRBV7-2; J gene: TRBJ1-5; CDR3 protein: CASSLDGDTGQPQHF
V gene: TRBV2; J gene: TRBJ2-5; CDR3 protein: CASSEMGTSGSQYF
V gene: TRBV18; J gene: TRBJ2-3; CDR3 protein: CASSPLGADTQYF
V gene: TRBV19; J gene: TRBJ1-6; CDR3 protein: CASSLPKGGQNSPLHF
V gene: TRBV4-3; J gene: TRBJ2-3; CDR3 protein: CASSQDSSPTDTQYF
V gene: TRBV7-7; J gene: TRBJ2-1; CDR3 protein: CASSLLAGDNEQFF
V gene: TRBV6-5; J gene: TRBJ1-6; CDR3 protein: CASKGSTFTNSPLHF
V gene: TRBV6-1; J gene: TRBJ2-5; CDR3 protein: CASSEAGGRAYQETQYF
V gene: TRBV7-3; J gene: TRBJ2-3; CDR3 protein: CASSRTGYTDTQYF
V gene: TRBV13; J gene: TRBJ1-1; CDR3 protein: CASSSRTALLNTEAFF
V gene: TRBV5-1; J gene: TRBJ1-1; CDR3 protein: CASSLVQGTEAFF